Listed below are T cell receptor beta chains from one sample, sequenced in a study of identical twins. TCRdb reprocessed the 5' RACE reads with MiXCR, giving one entry per CDR3 protein. The data contain 400,000 to 550,000 distinct CDR3 sequences, approximately 24% of them singletons. This sample was also put to use in a study of T cells expressing NK-cell markers.

Specimen: CD4+ T cells sorted from blood. The receptors were gathered from a young woman in good health. Both conserved end residues are part of each CDR3. D genes are given only for firm matches. Clone size appears in some rows only: once, few, many, or a class for an expanded clone.

v_gene: TRBV29-1; len: 13; j_gene: TRBJ2-3; d_gene: NA; abundance: few; CDR3nt: TGCAGCGCAAGTAGGGGTTTGACAGATACGCAGTATTTT; CDR3aa: CSASRGLTDTQYF
v_gene: TRBV5-4; len: 14; j_gene: TRBJ2-7; d_gene: TRBD2; abundance: NA; CDR3nt: TGTGCCAGCAGCAGCTTAGCGGGCCCCTACGAGCAGTACTTC; CDR3aa: CASSSLAGPYEQYF
v_gene: TRBV20-1; len: 12; j_gene: TRBJ1-2; d_gene: NA; abundance: few; CDR3nt: TGCAGTGCTCCGAGTGGGGCGCGGGGCTACACCTTC; CDR3aa: CSAPSGARGYTF
v_gene: TRBV9; len: 14; j_gene: TRBJ2-2; d_gene: TRBD1; abundance: NA; CDR3nt: TGTGCCAGCGGGACAGGGGGGTCGGCCGGGGAGCTGTTTTTT; CDR3aa: CASGTGGSAGELFF
v_gene: TRBV9; len: 15; j_gene: TRBJ2-3; d_gene: NA; abundance: NA; CDR3nt: TGTGCCAGCAGCGTAGATCTCACCTCGGGAGATACGCAGTATTTT; CDR3aa: CASSVDLTSGDTQYF
v_gene: TRBV12-3/TRBV12-4; len: 17; j_gene: TRBJ2-1; d_gene: TRBD2; abundance: NA; CDR3nt: TGTGCCAGCAGTTCCCAAAAGCGGGGCGGCTCCTACAATGAGCAGTTCTTC; CDR3aa: CASSSQKRGGSYNEQFF
v_gene: TRBV12-3/TRBV12-4; len: 15; j_gene: TRBJ2-2; d_gene: TRBD2; abundance: NA; CDR3nt: TGTGCCAGCACCCCGGGACTACAGAACACCGGGGAGCTGTTTTTT; CDR3aa: CASTPGLQNTGELFF
v_gene: TRBV10-3; len: 14; j_gene: TRBJ1-2; d_gene: TRBD1; abundance: NA; CDR3nt: TGTGCCATCAGTGCGGGACAGGTCCGCTATGGCTACACCTTC; CDR3aa: CAISAGQVRYGYTF
v_gene: TRBV12-3/TRBV12-4; len: 14; j_gene: TRBJ1-2; d_gene: TRBD1; abundance: many; CDR3nt: TGTGCCAGCTTTCCCGATACAGGGGGCACCGGCTACACCTTC; CDR3aa: CASFPDTGGTGYTF
v_gene: TRBV20-1; len: 13; j_gene: TRBJ2-2; d_gene: NA; abundance: NA; CDR3nt: TGCAGTGCTAGATCGACGGCTAGAGGGGAGCTGTTTTTT; CDR3aa: CSARSTARGELFF
v_gene: TRBV12-3/TRBV12-4; len: 13; j_gene: TRBJ1-4; d_gene: TRBD1; abundance: NA; CDR3nt: TGTGCCAGCAGGGGACAGGGTCATGAAAAACTGTTTTTT; CDR3aa: CASRGQGHEKLFF
v_gene: TRBV7-2; len: 13; j_gene: TRBJ2-3; d_gene: NA; abundance: NA; CDR3nt: TGTGCCAGCAGCCTTCAAGGGCAAGATACGCAGTATTTT; CDR3aa: CASSLQGQDTQYF
v_gene: TRBV20-1; len: 12; j_gene: TRBJ2-3; d_gene: NA; abundance: NA; CDR3nt: TGCAGTGCGGCAGGGCGAAGAGATACGCAGTATTTT; CDR3aa: CSAAGRRDTQYF
v_gene: TRBV18; len: 14; j_gene: TRBJ1-5; d_gene: NA; abundance: few; CDR3nt: TGTGCCAGCTCACCACCGGGGGGCAATCAGCCCCAGCATTTT; CDR3aa: CASSPPGGNQPQHF
v_gene: TRBV11-2; len: 18; j_gene: TRBJ1-2; d_gene: NA; abundance: few; CDR3nt: TGTGCCAGCAGCCCGCGCAGGGTGAGCCCAGTAGGAAACTATGGCTACACCTTC; CDR3aa: CASSPRRVSPVGNYGYTF
v_gene: TRBV6-2/TRBV6-3; len: 14; j_gene: TRBJ2-2; d_gene: NA; abundance: few; CDR3nt: TGTGCCAGCAGCCGGCAAAGGGACGGGGGAGAGCTGTTTTTT; CDR3aa: CASSRQRDGGELFF
v_gene: TRBV20-1; len: 14; j_gene: TRBJ2-2; d_gene: NA; abundance: NA; CDR3nt: TGCAGTGCTAGAGATTCTTTTGGCCACGGGGAGCTGTTTTTT; CDR3aa: CSARDSFGHGELFF
v_gene: TRBV20-1; len: 13; j_gene: TRBJ2-5; d_gene: NA; abundance: NA; CDR3nt: TGCAGTGCTAGAGATGGGGGGCATGGGACCCAGTACTTC; CDR3aa: CSARDGGHGTQYF
v_gene: TRBV6-5; len: 14; j_gene: TRBJ1-4; d_gene: NA; abundance: few; CDR3nt: TGTGCCAGCAGTTACCACAGCCTTAATGAAAAACTGTTTTTT; CDR3aa: CASSYHSLNEKLFF
v_gene: TRBV7-6; len: 16; j_gene: TRBJ1-1; d_gene: NA; abundance: few; CDR3nt: TGTGCCAGCACCCAAAACTCGGGAACGGTAGACGCTGAAGCTTTCTTT; CDR3aa: CASTQNSGTVDAEAFF
v_gene: TRBV5-1; len: 11; j_gene: TRBJ2-2; d_gene: NA; abundance: many; CDR3nt: TGCGCCAGCAGCTTGGAACTGGAGCTGTTTTTT; CDR3aa: CASSLELELFF
v_gene: TRBV6-5; len: 15; j_gene: TRBJ2-2; d_gene: NA; abundance: few; CDR3nt: TGTGCCAGCAGTTACATCCCAGGGAACACCGGGGAGCTGTTTTTT; CDR3aa: CASSYIPGNTGELFF
v_gene: TRBV7-4; len: 15; j_gene: TRBJ2-7; d_gene: NA; abundance: NA; CDR3nt: TGTGCCACCAGCCAAGGCGGGACTCGACTATTCGAGCAGTACTTC; CDR3aa: CATSQGGTRLFEQYF
v_gene: TRBV20-1; len: 12; j_gene: TRBJ1-2; d_gene: NA; abundance: NA; CDR3nt: TGCAGTGCTCCGTTGGGGTCCTATGGCTACACCTTC; CDR3aa: CSAPLGSYGYTF
v_gene: TRBV29-1; len: 15; j_gene: TRBJ2-5; d_gene: NA; abundance: many; CDR3nt: TGCAGCGTTAACGGAGACAGAGCTGTACGAGAGACCCAGTACTTC; CDR3aa: CSVNGDRAVRETQYF
v_gene: TRBV20-1; len: 16; j_gene: TRBJ2-1; d_gene: TRBD2; abundance: NA; CDR3nt: TGCAGTGCTGACCGACTAGCGGGGGATAGATCGGGTGAGCAGTTCTTC; CDR3aa: CSADRLAGDRSGEQFF
v_gene: TRBV29-1; len: 14; j_gene: TRBJ2-7; d_gene: TRBD2; abundance: NA; CDR3nt: TGCAGCGTTAAGGCTAGCGGGAGCTCCTACGAGCAGTACTTC; CDR3aa: CSVKASGSSYEQYF
v_gene: TRBV7-3; len: 16; j_gene: TRBJ2-1; d_gene: NA; abundance: many; CDR3nt: TGTGCCAGCAGCTTAAGCGGGGGCTTGGGTGCAAGCGAGCAGTTCTTC; CDR3aa: CASSLSGGLGASEQFF
v_gene: TRBV20-1; len: 13; j_gene: TRBJ2-2; d_gene: NA; abundance: NA; CDR3nt: TGCAGTGCCGACCCCGGGAACACCGGGGAGCTGTTTTTT; CDR3aa: CSADPGNTGELFF
v_gene: TRBV4-3; len: 13; j_gene: TRBJ2-4; d_gene: NA; abundance: NA; CDR3nt: TGCGCCAGCAGCCCCCAGACTAAAAACATTCAGTACTTC; CDR3aa: CASSPQTKNIQYF
v_gene: TRBV20-1; len: 14; j_gene: TRBJ2-7; d_gene: TRBD2; abundance: few; CDR3nt: TGCAGTGCCAAAGCCCGGGACTACCCCTACGAGCAGTACTTC; CDR3aa: CSAKARDYPYEQYF
v_gene: TRBV10-3; len: 14; j_gene: TRBJ2-5; d_gene: NA; abundance: NA; CDR3nt: TGTGCCATCAGTGAGATCGGGACTCAAGAGACCCAGTACTTC; CDR3aa: CAISEIGTQETQYF
v_gene: TRBV7-9; len: 13; j_gene: TRBJ1-2; d_gene: NA; abundance: NA; CDR3nt: TGTGCCAGCGGCGGATGGCAGGGGTCCGGCTACACCTTC; CDR3aa: CASGGWQGSGYTF
v_gene: TRBV7-8; len: 14; j_gene: TRBJ2-7; d_gene: NA; abundance: few; CDR3nt: TGTGCCAGCAGCTCCCGCTGGGGGGCCTACGAGCAGTACTTC; CDR3aa: CASSSRWGAYEQYF
v_gene: TRBV12-3/TRBV12-4; len: 16; j_gene: TRBJ2-7; d_gene: NA; abundance: few; CDR3nt: TGTGCCAGCAGACCCGGGAGGGGGCGGGAGTTCAAGGAGCAGTACTTC; CDR3aa: CASRPGRGREFKEQYF
v_gene: TRBV20-1; len: 14; j_gene: TRBJ1-4; d_gene: NA; abundance: NA; CDR3nt: TGCAGTGCCCTCCGGGCCCTAGAAGGTGAAAAACTGTTTTTT; CDR3aa: CSALRALEGEKLFF
v_gene: TRBV12-3/TRBV12-4; len: 16; j_gene: TRBJ2-3; d_gene: TRBD1; abundance: NA; CDR3nt: TGTGCCAGCAGTTTAACCACGACAGGGTCCACAGATACGCAGTATTTT; CDR3aa: CASSLTTTGSTDTQYF
v_gene: TRBV24-1; len: 14; j_gene: TRBJ2-1; d_gene: TRBD1; abundance: NA; CDR3nt: TGTGCCACCAGTGATAGGACAGGGGGAAATGAGCAGTTCTTC; CDR3aa: CATSDRTGGNEQFF
v_gene: TRBV10-2; len: 16; j_gene: TRBJ2-1; d_gene: TRBD2; abundance: few; CDR3nt: TGCGCCAGCAGCCCGCCGGGACTAGCGGGAGGTGATGAGCAGTTCTTC; CDR3aa: CASSPPGLAGGDEQFF
v_gene: TRBV5-1; len: 14; j_gene: TRBJ1-1; d_gene: NA; abundance: NA; CDR3nt: TGCGCCAGCAGCTCCACAACTGCCAGCACTGAAGCTTTCTTT; CDR3aa: CASSSTTASTEAFF
v_gene: TRBV7-9; len: 17; j_gene: TRBJ2-5; d_gene: NA; abundance: NA; CDR3nt: TGTGCCAGCAGCCGCGTCAGGGCCCTTCGGCGTCAAGAGACCCAGTACTTC; CDR3aa: CASSRVRALRRQETQYF
v_gene: TRBV7-2; len: 16; j_gene: TRBJ2-7; d_gene: NA; abundance: few; CDR3nt: TGTGCCAGCAGCTTAAACCCGGGGTCTAGGACTATCGAGCAGTACTTC; CDR3aa: CASSLNPGSRTIEQYF
v_gene: TRBV21-1; len: 14; j_gene: TRBJ1-2; d_gene: NA; abundance: NA; CDR3nt: TGTGCCAGCAGCAATGAACAGGGCGGGTATGGCTACACCTTC; CDR3aa: CASSNEQGGYGYTF
v_gene: TRBV5-1; len: 13; j_gene: TRBJ1-1; d_gene: NA; abundance: many; CDR3nt: TGCGCCAGCAGCTCGGACCAAAACACTGAAGCTTTCTTT; CDR3aa: CASSSDQNTEAFF
v_gene: TRBV20-1; len: 12; j_gene: TRBJ2-1; d_gene: NA; abundance: NA; CDR3nt: TGCAGTGCTAGTGTGATAACGGGTGAGCAGTTCTTC; CDR3aa: CSASVITGEQFF
v_gene: TRBV10-3; len: 11; j_gene: TRBJ1-2; d_gene: NA; abundance: many; CDR3nt: TGTGCCATCAGTGAGTCGAGGGGCTACACCTTC; CDR3aa: CAISESRGYTF
v_gene: TRBV29-1; len: 14; j_gene: TRBJ2-3; d_gene: NA; abundance: NA; CDR3nt: TGCAGCGCCACCGTAGGCCCTAGCACAGATACGCAGTATTTT; CDR3aa: CSATVGPSTDTQYF
v_gene: TRBV20-1; len: 18; j_gene: TRBJ2-1; d_gene: TRBD2; abundance: few; CDR3nt: TGCAGTGCTCCTCGACTAGCGGGGACCCATACGGGCTACAATGAGCAGTTCTTC; CDR3aa: CSAPRLAGTHTGYNEQFF